This T cell receptor (beta chain) was identified in a study of cytomegalovirus exposure and HLA in healthy donors. Study-level results: Exclusion as indistinguishable affected some V segments, including TRBV6-2 and TRBV6-3. In a later analysis, DRB1 alleles had the most associated TCRs; HLA-C alleles the fewest. Confirmation was obtained in vitro that a few CMV-associated chains are specific for CMV antigens.

Both 60 Vbeta primers and 13 Jbeta primers went into the PCR. Repertoires were generated with immunoSEQ multiplex PCR, while TCRdb's copy carries only in-frame clones and drops some. The profile shows about 140,000 clones, about 84% of them singletons. The CDR3 length is 17 residues. J was trimmed by 0 bases and V by 2 bases; bases with no gene match: 6. Germline lookup yields CDR1 MNHNS and CDR2 SASEGT. Remarks on this clone: Its antigen is still unknown.

The TCR originated in a man in his fifties in good health and CMV-seronegative. V gene TRBV6-1 combines with J gene TRBJ2-4, with 8 bases that match TRBD1. Material: PBMCs. CDR3 nucleotides: TGTGCCAGCAGTGAATTCGGGACAGGTGGAGCCAAAAACATTCAGTACTTC. This codes for CASSEFGTGGAKNIQYF.